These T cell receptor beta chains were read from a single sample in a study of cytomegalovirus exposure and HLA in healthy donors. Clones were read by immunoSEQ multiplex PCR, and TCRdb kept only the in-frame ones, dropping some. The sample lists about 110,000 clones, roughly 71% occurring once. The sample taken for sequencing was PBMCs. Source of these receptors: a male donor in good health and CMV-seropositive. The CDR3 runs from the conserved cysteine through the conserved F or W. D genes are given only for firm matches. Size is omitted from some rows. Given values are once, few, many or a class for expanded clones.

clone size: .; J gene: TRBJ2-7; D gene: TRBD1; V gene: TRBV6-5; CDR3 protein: CASSSYRGLSYEQYF; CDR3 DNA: TGTGCCAGCAGTTCATACAGGGGGCTCTCCTACGAGCAGTACTTC
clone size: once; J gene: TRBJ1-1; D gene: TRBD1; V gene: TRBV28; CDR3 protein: CASRHRGFPEAFF; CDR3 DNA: TGTGCCAGCAGGCACAGGGGGTTCCCTGAAGCTTTCTTT
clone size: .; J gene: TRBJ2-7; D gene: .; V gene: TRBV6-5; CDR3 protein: CASSPHQASYEQYF; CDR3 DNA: TGTGCCAGCAGTCCCCATCAGGCCTCCTACGAGCAGTACTTC
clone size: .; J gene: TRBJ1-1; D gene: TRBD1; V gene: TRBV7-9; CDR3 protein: CASSSEGASTEAFF; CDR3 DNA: TGTGCCAGCAGCTCAGAGGGGGCGAGCACTGAAGCTTTCTTT
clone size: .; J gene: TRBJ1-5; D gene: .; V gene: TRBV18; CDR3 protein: CASSPTSTFGPQHF; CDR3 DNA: TGTGCCAGCTCACCCACATCCACCTTTGGGCCCCAGCATTTT
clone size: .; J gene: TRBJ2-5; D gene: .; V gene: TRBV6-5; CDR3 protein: CASSPTPGGRETQYF; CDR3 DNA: TGTGCCAGCAGTCCCACCCCCGGGGGAAGAGAGACCCAGTACTTC
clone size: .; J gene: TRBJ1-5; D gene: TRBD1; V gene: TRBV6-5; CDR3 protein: CASSYSTGGQPQNF; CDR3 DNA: TGTGCCAGCAGTTACTCGACAGGGGGTCAGCCCCAGAATTTT
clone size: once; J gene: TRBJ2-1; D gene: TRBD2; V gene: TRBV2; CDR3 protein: CASKLTGTSGSDEQFF; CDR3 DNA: TGTGCCAGCAAATTAACCGGGACTAGCGGGAGCGATGAGCAGTTCTTC
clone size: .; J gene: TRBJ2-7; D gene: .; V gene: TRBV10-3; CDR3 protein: CAISAQASSYEQYF; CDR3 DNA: TGTGCCATCAGTGCACAGGCGAGCTCCTACGAGCAGTACTTC
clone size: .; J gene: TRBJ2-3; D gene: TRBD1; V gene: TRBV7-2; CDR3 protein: CASSPQGAGLSTDTQYF; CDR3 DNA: TGTGCCAGCAGCCCACAGGGGGCGGGACTAAGCACAGATACGCAGTATTTT
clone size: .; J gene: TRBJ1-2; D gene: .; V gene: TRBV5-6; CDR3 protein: CASSLVQNGYTF; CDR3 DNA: TGTGCCAGCAGCTTGGTACAGAATGGCTACACCTTC
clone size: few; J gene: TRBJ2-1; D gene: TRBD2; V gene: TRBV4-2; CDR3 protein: CASSQDLTLAANNEQFF; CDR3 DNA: TGTGCCAGCAGCCAAGATCTAACACTAGCGGCAAACAATGAGCAGTTCTTC
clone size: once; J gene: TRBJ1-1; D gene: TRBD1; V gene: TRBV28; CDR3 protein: CASSSIDREYTEAFF; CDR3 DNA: TGTGCCAGCAGTTCGATAGACAGGGAGTACACTGAAGCTTTCTTT
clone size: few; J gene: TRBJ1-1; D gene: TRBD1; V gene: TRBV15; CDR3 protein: CATETGRMDTEAFF; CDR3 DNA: TGTGCCACGGAGACAGGGCGAATGGACACTGAAGCTTTCTTT
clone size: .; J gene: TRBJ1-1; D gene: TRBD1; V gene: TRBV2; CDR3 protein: CASSGGQGKSEAFF; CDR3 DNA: TGTGCCAGCAGTGGAGGACAGGGCAAAAGCGAAGCTTTCTTT
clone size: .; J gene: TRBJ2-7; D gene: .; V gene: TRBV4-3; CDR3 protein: CASSQEEGPYEQYF; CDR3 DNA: TGCGCCAGCAGCCAAGAGGAGGGTCCCTACGAGCAGTACTTC
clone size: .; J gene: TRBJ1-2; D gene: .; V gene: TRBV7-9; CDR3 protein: CASSHAGLDGYTF; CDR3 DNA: TGTGCCAGCAGTCACGCAGGTCTGGATGGCTACACCTTC
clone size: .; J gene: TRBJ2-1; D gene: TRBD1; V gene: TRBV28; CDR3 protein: CASSLSGTGSYNEQFF; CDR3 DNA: TGTGCCAGCAGTTTAAGCGGGACAGGGTCCTACAATGAGCAGTTCTTC
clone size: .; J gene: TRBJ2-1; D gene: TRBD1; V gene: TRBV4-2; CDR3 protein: CASSEDYRGLSNEQFF; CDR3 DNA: TGTGCCAGCAGCGAAGACTACAGGGGGCTTAGCAATGAGCAGTTCTTC
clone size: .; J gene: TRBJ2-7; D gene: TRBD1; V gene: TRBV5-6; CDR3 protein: CASSWTGDYEQYF; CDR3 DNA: TGTGCCAGCTCCTGGACAGGGGACTACGAGCAGTACTTC
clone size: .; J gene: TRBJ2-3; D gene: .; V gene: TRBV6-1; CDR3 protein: CASSETRTDTQYF; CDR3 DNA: TGTGCCAGCAGTGAGACAAGGACAGATACGCAGTATTTT
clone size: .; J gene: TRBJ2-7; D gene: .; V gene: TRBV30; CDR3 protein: CAWRSTGGRGGYEQYF; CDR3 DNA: TGTGCCTGGCGCTCAACCGGGGGGCGGGGAGGGTACGAGCAGTACTTC